This entry is about one T cell receptor beta chain. This CDR3 is 15 amino acids long. Trimming removed 1 base at V and 4 bases at J, with 17 bases between. The germline V gene encodes CDR1 DFQATT and CDR2 SNEGSKA (reference sequence). PBMCs were isolated at a quantity of at least 6.5 million per sample. This sample is drawn from a study of blood T cells in healthy people across ages. The use of a sample-barcoded 5' primer and a J-beta primer mix characterized a second PCR of roughly 6 to 11 cycles. Via MiXCR, TCRdb re-called the 5' RACE reads, giving one row per CDR3 protein. This repertoire shows approximately 800,000 distinct CDR3 sequences, about 55% found once; its top ten account for under 50%.

The TCR comes from a man older than 75 in good health. Sequencing was done on a sample of blood. This chain links TRBV20-1 with TRBJ2-7; TRBD1 might be the D (6 bases). The DNA for the CDR3 is TGCAGTGCTAGAGGCAGGCAGGGGCTGGGTTACGAGCAGTACTTC. Translating it yields CSARGRQGLGYEQYF.